The source of this T cell receptor (beta chain) is a study of blood T cells in healthy people across ages (dated by TCRdb to 2014 to 2015). Broadly, across the study: Template switching captured roughly one uniquely barcoded TCR beta cDNA molecule per two T cells in model experiments. The donors were split into four age groups: young (average about 15 years), middle-aged (about 40), aged (about 56) and long-lived (over 80). To avoid experimental bias, donors of different ages were spread randomly across the sequencing lanes. The study analyzed two additional independent replicas of 1 million unique cDNA reads from the same blood draw for two donors, one aged 18 to 30 and one aged 80 or older. Using deep sequencing normalized with unique cDNA molecular identifiers, the study measured how TCR beta repertoire diversity changes with age. What the work shows at the level of the full study, not this receptor alone: Observed TCR beta diversity per million T cells fell roughly linearly with age, and a significant reduction was already apparent by age around 40. Conclusive comparison of naive and antigen-experienced compartments was prevented by the profiling of bulk unsorted PBMCs. Estimates of total diversity from one million sequenced T cells were regarded as lower bounds and underestimates. Observed TCR beta diversity correlated strongly with the percentage of naive T cells measured by flow cytometry. Donor CMV infection status was unknown, potentially confounding age-related changes in expanded clonotypes. The long-lived group showed more naive CD4+ T cells, fewer expanded clones and increased TCR diversity than the aged group, suggesting age selection.

Concerning this clonotype: What antigen it recognizes has not been identified. No much larger clonotype is one base removed from it; base qualities were not supplied.

Systemically healthy Caucasian individuals from Russia, 35 to 40 in total and aged roughly 6 to 100 years, were included as donors. Each donor gave 8.5 to 10 milliliters of peripheral blood, collected into EDTA-treated Vacutainer tubes. Ficoll-Paque density-gradient centrifugation was used to isolate PBMCs, with at least 7 million per sample. Total RNA was extracted from PBMCs with Trizol reagent, with at least 6 micrograms obtained per sample. The percentages of naive CD45RAhigh/CD27high T cells were determined by flow cytometry on a PBMC aliquot from every donor. Libraries were prepared through 5' RACE. Sequencing relied on an Illumina HiSeq 2500. The second PCR ran for roughly 7 to 11 cycles and used a J-beta primer mix along with a sample-barcoded 5' primer. A unique molecular identifier was introduced onto each TCR beta cDNA molecule by a template-switch 5' adaptor carrying 12 random nucleotides. Each sample yielded at least 2.5 million CDR3-containing paired-end reads. The Mint cDNA synthesis kit, primed by a TRBC-specific oligonucleotide, was used to synthesize first-strand cDNA from all RNA. Following uracil-DNA glycosylase treatment, a first 18-cycle PCR with universal primers M1SS and BC2_uni_R was performed on all cDNA. As for the original processing: For normalization, 1 million high-quality reads, each with a distinct molecular identifier, were randomly selected from each sample. Instead of being binned into consensus sequences, reads that shared molecular identifiers were thrown out. MiTCR, with a Q25 quality threshold and the strictest error-elimination algorithm, was used for CDR3 identification, clonotype clustering and error correction. A nonparametric unseen species model with Euler transformation was used to estimate lower-bound total TCR beta diversity. TCRdb took the public reads, trimmed them with fastp at Q25, ran MiXCR for clone calling and kept in-frame beta chains. Duplicate CDR3 protein sequences are folded into a single record with the most common DNA and genes. The V and J calls reflect TCRdb's pipeline rather than the authors' work. The sample profile shows 700,000 to 850,000 distinct CDR3 sequences; around half of them were found once. Roughly two fifths of the sample is held by the ten biggest clonotypes.

The TCR sequence derives from a man older than 75 in good health. The sequencing input was blood.

The CDR3 region has the sequence CAISKLAGGYNEQFF. The DNA sequence is given as TGTGCCATCAGTAAACTAGCGGGAGGCTACAATGAGCAGTTCTTC. This receptor chain uses TRBV10-3 and TRBJ2-1, with TRBD2 identical over 12 junction bases. The CDR3 sequence holds 15 residues, the cysteine and phenylalanine included. Only the CDR3 region is kept as DNA, spanning 45 bases read in frame from base 1. Looking up the germline V gene yields CDR1 ENHRY and CDR2 SYGVKD. For this chain, trimming is 5 bases at the V end and 3 bases at the J end, and the number of junction bases without a gene match is 2.